This T cell receptor beta chain was sequenced in a study of tumor and adjacent non-tumor tissue in lung cancer. Study-wide points: Tumor repertoires had a smaller top 100 clone share than normal lung.

This sample's RNA came from whole unsorted tissue. More than 3 cm separated this lung sample from the edge of the tumor. TCRbeta libraries were built with three rounds of nested PCR, modified from ARM-PCR. In TCRdb, the multiplex PCR reads were re-called with MiXCR into one record per CDR3 protein. Of around 57,000 distinct CDR3 sequences in the sample, 61% were seen once. Concerning this clonotype itself: Its cognate antigen is unknown. This CDR3 fails to terminate in the conserved phenylalanine or tryptophan, so it likely reflects a read error.

Germline lookup yields CDR1 SGHDT and CDR2 YYEEEE. The CDR3 has 12 residues. This chain links TRBV5-6 with TRBJ1-2, with D unclear. The clonotype was recovered from a man aged 65 to 79 with non-small cell lung cancer. The material sequenced was distant non-tumor lung tissue. CDR3 protein: CASSLGLYGYTI. As DNA, the CDR3 is TGTGCCAGCAGCTTGGGGCTCTATGGTTACACCATC.